This is a list of T cell receptor beta chains from one sample in a study of vaccination and CD4 T cells after COVID-19. These TCRs are of unknown antigen specificity. In TCRdb, the PCR reads were re-called with MiXCR into one record per CDR3 protein. The sample comprises around 15,000 distinct CDR3 sequences, about 52% of which are singletons, and 3.7% rests with the top ten. The source was CD4+ T cells from blood, cultured in vitro, collected before SARS-CoV-2 vaccination. The origin of the receptors is a human donor who had recovered from COVID-19. Each CDR3 is given with its conserved first and last residue. The D gene is left open where the match is weak. The size of a clone is reported for some rows only, either as once, few or many, or as a class for expanded clones.

J gene: TRBJ2-2
clone size: .
D gene: .
V gene: TRBV11-3
CDR3 protein: CASSLDRGGPGELFF

J gene: TRBJ2-5
clone size: .
D gene: TRBD1
V gene: TRBV11-2
CDR3 protein: CASSPGQGGETQYF

J gene: TRBJ2-1
clone size: .
D gene: .
V gene: TRBV27
CDR3 protein: CASSLRTNYGEQFF

J gene: TRBJ2-1
clone size: .
D gene: .
V gene: TRBV21-1
CDR3 protein: CASSKGGGEQFF

J gene: TRBJ1-5
clone size: .
D gene: TRBD1
V gene: TRBV19
CDR3 protein: CASSTPGTGYNQPQHF

J gene: TRBJ2-1
clone size: few
D gene: .
V gene: TRBV20-1
CDR3 protein: CSARSSTSYNEQFF

J gene: TRBJ2-5
clone size: .
D gene: .
V gene: TRBV7-6
CDR3 protein: CASSRIWRETQYF

J gene: TRBJ2-1
clone size: .
D gene: .
V gene: TRBV29-1
CDR3 protein: CSVWDNEQFF

J gene: TRBJ2-7
clone size: few
D gene: TRBD1
V gene: TRBV7-9
CDR3 protein: CASSPRTGKDEQYF

J gene: TRBJ1-2
clone size: few
D gene: .
V gene: TRBV5-4
CDR3 protein: CASSLGPRGGGTGYTF

J gene: TRBJ1-1
clone size: few
D gene: .
V gene: TRBV19
CDR3 protein: CASSIVTGVGTEAFF

J gene: TRBJ1-1
clone size: few
D gene: .
V gene: TRBV7-9
CDR3 protein: CASSPPLSGAFF

J gene: TRBJ1-6
clone size: few
D gene: TRBD1
V gene: TRBV27
CDR3 protein: CASSLEDRVGSPLHF

J gene: TRBJ2-5
clone size: .
D gene: TRBD2
V gene: TRBV15
CDR3 protein: CATSRDLTSGQQTQYF

J gene: TRBJ1-2
clone size: .
D gene: .
V gene: TRBV28
CDR3 protein: CASSLSKGLDYGYTF

J gene: TRBJ1-2
clone size: .
D gene: .
V gene: TRBV28
CDR3 protein: CANSLLSAASNYGYTF

J gene: TRBJ2-2
clone size: .
D gene: TRBD1
V gene: TRBV11-2
CDR3 protein: CASSSGRGDSTGELFF

J gene: TRBJ1-1
clone size: .
D gene: .
V gene: TRBV15
CDR3 protein: CATSREQFTEAFF

J gene: TRBJ2-2
clone size: .
D gene: .
V gene: TRBV21-1
CDR3 protein: CAGGDSPTGELFF

J gene: TRBJ2-7
clone size: .
D gene: TRBD2
V gene: TRBV20-1
CDR3 protein: CSASPGTTSSYEQYF